The clone carrying this TCR beta chain was picked up a small number of times. Its cognate antigen is unknown. TCRdb re-called the 5' RACE reads with MiXCR, one entry per CDR3 protein. Seen here are under 450,000 distinct CDR3 sequences, 15% to 20% observed once, and the top ten hold approximately 1%. This entry belongs to a study of CD8 T cells in ankylosing spondylitis. This CDR3 has 13 amino acids. Germline loops: CDR1 MNHNS, CDR2 SASEGT. The ends were cut back, 7 bases at V and 4 bases at J, with 13 bases in the middle. Notes on the study in general: In ankylosing spondylitis patients, matched synovial fluid reportedly showed significant enrichment of disease-linked clones. A number of the motif variants had already been described in reactive arthritis synovial fluid and blood. The authors found the disease-linked clones to be CD8+ and relatively rare in peripheral blood. What appeared characteristic of ankylosing spondylitis blood was a TCR beta motif of fewer than ten highly homologous variants.

The specimen sequenced was blood, either unsorted or a sorted T cell fraction (not recorded which). The receptor was derived from a male donor with ankylosing spondylitis. The chain recombines TRBV6-1 with TRBJ1-2; the D gene is possibly TRBD1 (5 bases). The CDR3 nucleotides read TGTGCCAGCAAAAAGGGACTGGGCTATGGCTACACCTTC. Its protein product is CASKKGLGYGYTF.